The following is a TCR beta chain sequence with its context. Its antigen has not been determined. The input lacks base qualities; no much larger clone sits a single base away. This entry is derived from a study of blood T cell repertoires in COVID-19 (dated by TCRdb to 2019 to 2021). Notes on the research overall: Collaborator samples came from the United States, Italy and Spain and covered acute and convalescent phases of COVID-19. The prospective study material was composed of cDNA or gDNA derived from T cells, B-cell-depleted T cells, or PBMCs. Where available, HLA class I and class II types were taken from metadata supplied by the sample provider and were not determined by assay-based typing. A freely available public database, intended as a resource for researchers studying the immune response to SARS-CoV-2, is where the repertoires were released. The samples were drawn from the first 160 participants of the ongoing ImmuneRACE study and from over 950 subjects provided by 6 global collaborators. Subjects who had been exposed to COVID-19, were actively infected with it, or had recovered from it provided the deeply sampled blood TCRbeta repertoires that made up the dataset. The sample metadata nearly always contained a de-identified subject ID, COVID-19 status, age in years and sex. The paper as a whole reports these results and caveats: Clinical and demographic metadata were provided uncurated, with the amount varying by source and participant.

The immunoSEQ Assay, a bias-controlled multiplex PCR, was used to amplify TCRbeta CDR3 regions from genomic DNA. Per the authors' processing: Nucleated cell counts per sample were estimated from amplification of reference gene primers within the assay. To quantify the absolute abundance of each unique TCRbeta CDR3 rearrangement, sequence reads were collapsed and filtered. For each sample, productive Simpson clonality was calculated as the square root of Simpson's diversity index over productive rearrangements. TCRdb's version of the immuneACCESS table is confined to in-frame rearrangements and falls short of the full clone set. An unresolved V gene accounts for under half of the shortfall where checked; the remainder is of unknown origin. V and J calls and clone size are given by that table; D and trimming were obtained from the DNA. For this sample the table gives roughly 280,000 clones, of which 87% were detected only once. The ten largest clones capture 2.2% of the sample.

V is clipped by 3 bases and J by 3 bases, and the sequence between their germline boundaries is 18 bases long. The germline V gene (reference sequence) provides CDR1 LGHDT and CDR2 YNNKEL. The CDR3 measures 17 amino acids from cysteine to phenylalanine. CDR3 DNA only is kept here, 51 bases in frame from base 1. Samples from volunteer blood donors who had recovered from COVID-19 were contributed by a second Seattle source. The collaborating institutions used their own protocols to collect whole blood in K2EDTA tubes. Collaborator samples were shipped for TCRbeta analysis as frozen whole blood, isolated PBMCs, or DNA extracted from either sample type.

Material for sequencing was peripheral blood. The rearrangement combines TRBV3-1 (or the pseudogene TRBV3-2) with TRBJ1-3; TRBD1 might be the D gene, on 6 matching bases. The sequence was obtained from a woman aged 50 to 60 who had recovered from COVID-19. Here the CDR3 is given as CASSQVPGGANGNTIYF. The DNA sequence is TGTGCCAGCAGCCAGGTCCCCGGGGGGGCTAATGGAAACACCATATATTTT.